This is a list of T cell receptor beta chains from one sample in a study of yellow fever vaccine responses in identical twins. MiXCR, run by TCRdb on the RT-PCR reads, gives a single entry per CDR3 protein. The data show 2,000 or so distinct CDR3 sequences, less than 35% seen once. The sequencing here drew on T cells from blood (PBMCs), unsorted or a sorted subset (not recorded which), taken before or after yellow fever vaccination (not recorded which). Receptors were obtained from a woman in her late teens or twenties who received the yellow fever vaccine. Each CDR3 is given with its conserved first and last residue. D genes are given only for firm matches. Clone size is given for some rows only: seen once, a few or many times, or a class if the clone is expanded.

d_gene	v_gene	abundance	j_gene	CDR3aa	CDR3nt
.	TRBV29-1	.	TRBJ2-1	CSVALGSWNNEQFF	TGCAGCGTTGCTCTGGGGAGTTGGAACAATGAGCAGTTCTTC
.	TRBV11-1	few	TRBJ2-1	CASSLEVGYNEQFF	TGTGCCAGCAGCTTAGAGGTGGGGTACAATGAGCAGTTCTTC
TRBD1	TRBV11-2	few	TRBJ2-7	CASSGTGAEQYF	TGTGCCAGCAGCGGGACAGGGGCCGAGCAGTACTTC
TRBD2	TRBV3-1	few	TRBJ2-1	CASTPGTSGRYNEQFF	TGTGCCAGCACCCCCGGGACTAGCGGGAGATACAATGAGCAGTTCTTC
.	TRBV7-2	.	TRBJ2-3	CASGPGGRTDTQYF	TGTGCCAGCGGCCCTGGGGGCCGCACAGATACGCAGTATTTT
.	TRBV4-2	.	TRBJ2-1	CASSQVAESSYNEQFF	TGTGCCAGCAGCCAAGTTGCGGAGAGCTCCTACAATGAGCAGTTCTTC
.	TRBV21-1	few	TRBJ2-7	CASSKDGTESDYEQYF	TGTGCCAGCAGCAAAGATGGGACAGAGAGTGATTACGAGCAGTACTTC
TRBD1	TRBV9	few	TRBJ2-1	CASSVDTGQGVRNEQFF	TGTGCCAGCAGCGTAGATACGGGACAGGGGGTAAGGAATGAGCAGTTCTTC
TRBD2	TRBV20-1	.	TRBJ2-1	CSATGTRDEQFF	TGCAGTGCTACCGGGACTAGAGATGAGCAGTTCTTC
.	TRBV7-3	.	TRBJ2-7	CASSLRPYEQYF	TGTGCCAGCAGCTTAAGACCCTACGAGCAGTACTTC
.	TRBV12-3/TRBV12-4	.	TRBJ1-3	CASVWGTSGNTIYF	TGTGCCAGCGTTTGGGGGACCTCTGGAAACACCATATATTTT
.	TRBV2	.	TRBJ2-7	CASSVDKWQYF	TGTGCCAGCAGTGTTGATAAGTGGCAGTACTTC
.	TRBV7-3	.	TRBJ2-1	CASSLNVGGGPYNEQFF	TGTGCCAGCAGCTTAAATGTGGGGGGTGGCCCCTACAATGAGCAGTTCTTC
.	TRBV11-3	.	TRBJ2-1	CASSLETRNEQFF	TGTGCCAGCAGCTTAGAAACTAGAAATGAGCAGTTCTTC
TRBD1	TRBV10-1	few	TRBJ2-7	CASSLSGQGFHEQYF	TGCGCCAGCAGTCTCTCGGGACAGGGTTTTCACGAGCAGTACTTC
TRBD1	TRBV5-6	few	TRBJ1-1	CASSWAGGWDTEAFF	TGTGCCAGCAGCTGGGCAGGGGGCTGGGACACTGAAGCTTTCTTT
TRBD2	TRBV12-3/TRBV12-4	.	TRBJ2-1	CASSPGGEAYNEQFF	TGTGCCAGCAGTCCGGGGGGGGAGGCGTACAATGAGCAGTTCTTC
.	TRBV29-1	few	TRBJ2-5	CSGSIEETQYF	TGCAGCGGCTCTATAGAAGAGACCCAGTACTTC
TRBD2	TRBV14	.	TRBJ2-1	CASSQDSAELAGQISYNEQFF	TGTGCCAGCAGCCAAGATTCGGCCGAACTAGCGGGACAAATATCCTACAATGAGCAGTTCTTC
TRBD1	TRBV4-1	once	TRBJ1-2	CASSPTLGQALYGYTF	TGCGCCAGCAGCCCAACCCTAGGACAGGCCCTCTATGGCTACACCTTC
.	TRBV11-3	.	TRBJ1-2	CASSSDAGYGYTF	TGTGCCAGCAGCTCCGATGCGGGGTACGGCTACACCTTC
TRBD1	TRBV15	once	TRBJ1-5	CATSRGTGQGGQPQHF	TGTGCCACCAGCAGAGGGACAGGACAGGGGGGACAGCCCCAGCATTTT
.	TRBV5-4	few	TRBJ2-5	CASSLYRETQYF	TGTGCCAGCAGCTTGTACAGGGAGACCCAGTACTTC
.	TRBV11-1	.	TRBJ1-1	CASKRENTEAFF	TGTGCCAGCAAGAGAGAGAACACTGAAGCTTTCTTT
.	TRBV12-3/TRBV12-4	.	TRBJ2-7	CASSHGSIYEQYF	TGTGCCAGCAGCCATGGGAGTATCTACGAGCAGTACTTC
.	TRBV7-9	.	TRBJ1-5	CASTSRRRPQHF	TGTGCCAGCACCTCCCGACGGCGGCCCCAGCATTTT